This is a list of T cell receptor beta chains from one sample in a study of T cell responses to AZD1222 COVID-19 vaccine. Measured with immunoSEQ multiplex PCR; TCRdb has only the in-frame clones, and not every one. The table includes about 140,000 clones, over 85% detected once. Here the sequenced sample was peripheral blood, taken on day 0 of AZD1222 vaccination. The origin of the receptors is an adult in good health. CDR3s include the opening cysteine and the closing phenylalanine or tryptophan. A D gene is named only where the DNA matches it firmly.

J | V | D | CDR3 | DNA
TRBJ1-1 | TRBV5-1 | . | CASSLESSHGNTEAFF | TGCGCCAGCAGCTTGGAGAGCTCCCACGGGAACACTGAAGCTTTCTTT
TRBJ1-2 | TRBV2 | TRBD1 | CASHGTGLNYGYTF | TGTGCCAGCCATGGGACAGGCCTAAACTATGGCTACACCTTC
TRBJ2-1 | TRBV2 | . | CASSGGISYNEQFF | TGTGCCAGCAGTGGGGGCATCTCCTACAATGAGCAGTTCTTC
TRBJ2-7 | TRBV19 | . | CASSPGVGGYEQYF | TGTGCCAGTAGTCCAGGGGTAGGTGGTTACGAGCAGTACTTC
TRBJ2-7 | TRBV5-4 | . | CASSFIGGAYEQYF | TGTGCCAGCAGCTTCATCGGGGGCGCCTACGAGCAGTACTTC
TRBJ1-5 | TRBV19 | . | CASSPLDGLNQPQHF | TGTGCCAGTAGTCCCTTGGACGGACTCAATCAGCCCCAGCATTTT
TRBJ1-6 | TRBV19 | TRBD1 | CASSVDRGKYNSPLHF | TGTGCCAGTAGTGTGGACAGGGGAAAATATAATTCACCCCTCCACTTT
TRBJ2-1 | TRBV5-1 | . | CASSLASSYNEQFF | TGCGCCAGCAGCTTGGCTAGCTCCTACAATGAGCAGTTCTTC
TRBJ1-2 | TRBV7-2 | . | CASSLAEVGKPYTF | TGTGCCAGCAGCTTAGCGGAGGTTGGAAAACCCTACACCTTC
TRBJ2-3 | TRBV5-1 | TRBD2 | CASSRLAGAGAADTQYF | TGCGCCAGCAGCCGACTAGCGGGGGCAGGGGCGGCAGATACGCAGTATTTT
TRBJ1-2 | TRBV5-1 | . | CASSLVLDNYGYTF | TGCGCCAGCAGCTTGGTATTGGACAACTATGGCTACACCTTC
TRBJ2-5 | TRBV5-1 | TRBD1 | CASSLGRQGAQETQYF | TGCGCCAGCAGCTTGGGGAGACAGGGTGCCCAAGAGACCCAGTACTTC
TRBJ2-3 | TRBV5-4 | . | CASLASENTDTQYF | TGTGCCAGCCTCGCTAGCGAGAACACAGATACGCAGTATTTT
TRBJ1-5 | TRBV19 | . | CASSIQGRDQPQHF | TGTGCCAGTAGTATACAGGGTAGGGATCAGCCCCAGCATTTT
TRBJ2-1 | TRBV12-5 | TRBD2 | CASSDRELAGVDNEQFF | TGTGCTAGTTCGGACAGGGAACTAGCGGGGGTGGACAATGAGCAGTTCTTC
TRBJ2-7 | TRBV5-1 | TRBD2 | CASSLPGLAYEQYF | TGCGCCAGCAGCCTCCCGGGACTAGCCTACGAGCAGTACTTC